This T cell receptor beta chain was captured in a study of blood T cell repertoires in COVID-19. Study-wide background: Sites across the United States, Italy and Spain contributed samples from acute and convalescent COVID-19.

Assay used: immunoSEQ multiplex PCR; TCRdb lists only in-frame clones, some missing. The sample carries 200,000 to 300,000 clones, under 85% recorded once. Sequences were obtained from peripheral blood. The source of this sequence is a man under 40 who had recovered from COVID-19.

The CDR3 sequence: CASSRTGRTDTQYF. Here the CDR3 DNA reads TGTGCCAGCAGCCGGACAGGGCGCACAGATACGCAGTATTTT. The chain links TRBV7-3 to TRBJ2-3, with 8 bases identical to TRBD1. There are 14 residues in the CDR3. J was trimmed by 1 base and V by 5 bases; bases with no gene match: 2. Per germline, CDR1 SGHTA and CDR2 FQGTGA.